Described below is a single T cell receptor beta chain sequence and its context. The antigen is undetermined. The source of the sample is a study of cytomegalovirus exposure and HLA in healthy donors. Study details: Earlier sequencing of some 170 million T cells yielded nearly 120 million unique TCR beta sequences. The Caucasian-associated ancestry cluster held roughly 81% of under 450 genotyped donors. The study's findings and limits: Earlier analysis looked at TCR beta V segments, and most were productive about 90% or about 30% of the time.

Primers for the PCR totalled 60 Vbeta and 13 Jbeta. The table came from immunoSEQ multiplex PCR; TCRdb's copy has only in-frame clones and leaves some out. The repertoire consists of 150,000 or so clones, with about four fifths occurring once and the leading ten covering 0.38%. V lost 1 base and J lost 1; bases outside the gene matches: 12. Germline V gene data show CDR1 as SGHDN and CDR2 as FVKESK. The CDR3 loop spans 20 amino acids. The sequencing sample was made of PBMCs. The rearrangement uses TRBV14 and TRBJ2-6; 8 bases agree with TRBD2. This clonotype was obtained from a boy aged 2 to 9 in good health and CMV-seronegative. CDR3 bases: TGTGCCAGCAGCCAAGCCCCCAGGTTGGAGCGGGAGTCTGGGGCCAACGTCCTGACTTTC. This sequence encodes CASSQAPRLERESGANVLTF.